This TCR beta chain originates from a study of blood T cell repertoires in COVID-19. The CDR3 consists of 16 residues. Clones were sequenced by immunoSEQ multiplex PCR, and TCRdb holds only the in-frame ones, with some missing. The sample lists 120,000 to 150,000 clones; 87% were seen once. The TCR was taken from a woman in her fifties or sixties with active or convalescent COVID-19. The sample consisted of peripheral blood. The rearrangement links TRBV21-1 to TRBJ2-7; TRBD1, the table's D call, lacks a check against the DNA. TRBV21-1 is described as a pseudogene. CDR3 in amino acids: CASSPPSGQRFYEQYF. The CDR3 nucleotides are TGTGCCAGCAGCCCACCCTCCGGACAGCGATTTTACGAGCAGTACTTC.